This T cell receptor beta chain was recorded in a study of cytomegalovirus exposure and HLA in healthy donors. Study-wide points: Later findings reportedly placed an Asian-associated ancestry cluster below the approximately 670-donor mean for N-insertions. Later on, an analysis showed TCR association rates differing by HLA locus, with DRB1 the most and HLA-C the fewest.

Note on this clone: Antigen: not known.

Germline lookup yields CDR1 MNHEY and CDR2 SMNVEV (reference sequence). Trimming stripped 3 bases from V and 5 bases from J, with 14 bases between. This CDR3 has 15 amino acids. Researchers ran the PCR with 60 Vbeta and 13 Jbeta primers. Using immunoSEQ multiplex PCR, the repertoire was profiled, and TCRdb retains in-frame clones only, with some absent. The data contain roughly 100,000 clones, approximately 79% of them singletons. Input material: PBMCs. This sequence joins TRBV27 and TRBJ1-5; a weak D match, TRBD1 (6 bases). The clonotype was recovered from a man aged 55 to 70 in good health and CMV-seronegative. In DNA form, the CDR3 reads TGTGCCAGCAGTTTGGTCAGGGGTAGGGATCAGCCCCAGCATTTT. This gives the protein CASSLVRGRDQPQHF.